Shown below are 21 T cell receptor beta chains from a single sample sequenced in a study of blood T cells in healthy people across ages. For the second PCR, which ran for roughly 6 to 11 cycles, a sample-barcoded 5' primer and a J-beta primer mix were used. One entry per CDR3 protein, called by TCRdb with MiXCR from the 5' RACE reads. The sample includes about 290,000 distinct CDR3 sequences, less than 30% of them seen just once. Sequencing was done on a sample of blood. Every receptor here comes from a woman aged 70 to 79 in good health.

This clonotype came up many times. The chain joins TRBV7-3 to TRBJ2-3, with 7 bases identical to TRBD2. The CDR3 is 14 residues long. Germline trimming cut 6 bases from V and 1 base from J; bases unmatched to any gene: 4. Germline loops: CDR1 SGHTA, CDR2 FQGTGA. CDR3 in DNA: TGTGCCAGCAGTCAAACTAGCGGCACAGATACGCAGTATTTT. Its translation: CASSQTSGTDTQYF. The entire variable domain, with the rest obtained from reference TRBV7-3 and TRBJ2-3, is as follows: GAGVSQTPSNKVTEKGKYVELRCDPISGHTALYWYRQSLGQGPEFLIYFQGTGAADDSGLPNDRFFAVRPEGSVSTLKIQRTERGDSAVYLCASSQTSGTDTQYFGPGTRLTVL.

This clonotype was counted between two and nine times. The conserved closing phenylalanine or tryptophan is absent in this CDR3, likely reflecting a read error. In DNA form, the CDR3 reads TGTGCCAGCAGTTCGGACTACCCCTTGGGACAGACTGTCCGAGAGACCCAGTACCTC. Amino acid sequence: CASSSDYPLGQTVRETQYL. The chain employs TRBV12-3 or TRBV12-4 and TRBJ2-5; maybe TRBD1 (7 bases). V lost 4 bases and J lost 4, with 28 bases in between. The CDR3 totals 19 residues.

This clonotype has only a few counts. The CDR3 protein is CSAHQGQFDETQYF. DNA for the CDR3: TGCAGTGCTCATCAGGGCCAGTTTGACGAGACCCAGTACTTC. This chain joins TRBV20-1 and TRBJ2-5; TRBD1 is a possible D gene (5 bases). Trimming stripped 5 bases from V and 5 bases from J, with 18 bases between. The germline gives CDR1 DFQATT, CDR2 SNEGSKA (reference sequence). The CDR3 sequence is 14 residues long.

This clonotype was seen a handful of times. The chain has TRBV6-6 and TRBJ1-6; no firm D call. This CDR3 has 15 residues. V lost 2 bases and J 0 bases, leaving 5 bases between the germline ends. The germline V gene encodes CDR1 MNHNY and CDR2 SVGAGI (reference sequence). In nucleotides, the CDR3 is TGTGCCAGCAGTTACGGGAGCTCCTATAATTCACCCCTCCACTTT. This gives the protein CASSYGSSYNSPLHF.

This clonotype was recorded a few times. The J gene is TRBJ2-5, the V gene TRBV9; D tentatively reads TRBD1 or TRBD2 (5 bases each). V dropped 3 bases and J dropped 7 bases, with 16 bases sitting between them. The CDR3 is 14 residues long. CDR1 is SGDLS, CDR2 YYNGEE, per germline. The DNA for the CDR3 is TGTGCCAGCAGCGAGAGGGGCGAGGGGTTGACCCAGTACTTC. This sequence encodes CASSERGEGLTQYF.

The gene calls are TRBV7-3 and TRBJ2-5, with TRBD2 matching over 8 bases. The germline gives CDR1 SGHTA, CDR2 FQGTGA. J was trimmed by 2 bases and V by 8 bases; bases with no gene match: 7. The CDR3 has 14 amino acids. The CDR3 DNA reads TGTGCCAGCGCCACTAGCGGACCTCAAGAGACCCAGTACTTC. This encodes CASATSGPQETQYF.

The chain recombines TRBV9 with TRBJ1-1; 9 nucleotides align to TRBD1. The CDR3 has 14 residues. V trimming: 3 bases; J trimming: 9 bases; junction bases outside the gene matches: 9. Germline lookup yields CDR1 SGDLS and CDR2 YYNGEE. This CDR3 is CASSAGTGPPKAFF. CDR3 in DNA: TGTGCCAGCAGCGCCGGGACAGGGCCCCCGAAAGCTTTCTTT.

The genes are TRBV5-1 and TRBJ2-3; D is unclear. This CDR3 has 14 residues. Germline-derived CDR1 and CDR2 are SGHRS and YFSETQ. V was clipped by 0 bases and J by 4 bases, with 9 bases between them. The CDR3 DNA sequence: TGCGCCAGCAGCTTGGATTTATCTTCAGATACGCAGTATTTT. Its protein product is CASSLDLSSDTQYF.

The gene calls are TRBV14 and TRBJ2-4; the D is unclear. This CDR3 has 14 amino acids. V was shortened by 0 bases and J by 8 bases, with 11 bases between the two germline ends. The germline V gene encodes CDR1 SGHDN and CDR2 FVKESK. CDR3: CASSQDGYRDIQYF. The CDR3 DNA is TGTGCCAGCAGCCAAGACGGGTATCGGGACATTCAGTACTTC.

The V call is TRBV28, the J call TRBJ2-6; tentative D call: TRBD1 (6 bases). V was clipped by 5 bases and J by 3 bases, with 11 bases between them. This CDR3 has 15 amino acids. Germline CDR1 is MDHEN and CDR2 is SYDVKM. CDR3 region: CASSERQVGANVLTF. For the CDR3, the DNA is TGTGCCAGCAGTGAACGACAGGTTGGGGCCAACGTCCTGACTTTC.

CDR3 DNA: TGCGCCAGCAGCGGAAACTACGAGCAGTACTTC. As protein: CASSGNYEQYF. V usage is TRBV5-1 and J usage is TRBJ2-7, with D unresolved. The CDR3 length is 11 residues. Trimming cost V 4 bases and J 3 bases, with 5 bases left between them. CDR1 SGHRS and CDR2 YFSETQ come from the germline V gene.

In DNA form, the CDR3 reads TGCGCCAGCAGCCAAGTAAGCCCTATAGCGGGAGGAGTGAAAGCCAAAAACATTCAGTACTTC. This gives the protein CASSQVSPIAGGVKAKNIQYF. The V and J genes are TRBV4-1 and TRBJ2-4; 10 bases match TRBD2. The CDR3 runs 21 residues. Germline-derived CDR1 and CDR2 are MGHRA and YSYEKL. Unmatched junction bases numbered 15, after V lost 1 base and J lost 0 bases.

This clonotype was recorded a few times. The chain joins TRBV20-1 to TRBJ2-7; D unclear. This CDR3 is built from 14 residues. The germline gives CDR1 DFQATT, CDR2 SNEGSKA (reference sequence). V was shortened by 6 bases and J by 0 bases, with 15 bases between the two germline ends. CDR3 in amino acids: CSALLGKSSYEQYF. In nucleotides, the CDR3 is TGCAGTGCCCTTCTAGGGAAGAGCTCCTACGAGCAGTACTTC.

This clonotype was observed a few times. The V gene is TRBV20-1, the J gene TRBJ1-6; maybe TRBD1 (5 bases). The V end was cut by 5 bases, the J end by 7 bases, with 12 bases between. Per the germline V gene, CDR1 is DFQATT and CDR2 is SNEGSKA (reference sequence). This CDR3 has 13 amino acids. CDR3 nucleotide sequence: TGCAGTGCTCGCCGGGACGCCAATTCACCCCTCCACTTT. Translating gives CSARRDANSPLHF.

This chain uses TRBV11-2 with TRBJ2-7; the D gene is possibly TRBD1 (6 bases). Germline V gives CDR1 SGHAT, CDR2 FQNNGV. The CDR3 is made up of 14 amino acids. V lost 3 bases and J lost 0, with 9 bases in between. In DNA, the CDR3 is TGTGCCAGCAGCTTCCCAGGGGTCTCCTACGAGCAGTACTTC. Its protein product is CASSFPGVSYEQYF.

This clonotype was counted ten times or more. The genes are TRBV29-1 and TRBJ2-1; 10 nucleotides match TRBD2. The length of the CDR3 is 18 residues. Per germline, CDR1 SQVTM and CDR2 ANQGSEA. Unmatched junction bases numbered 12, after V lost 4 bases and J lost 0 bases. The chain's CDR3 is CSVGGLAERLSSYNEQFF. CDR3 in DNA: TGCAGCGTTGGCGGACTAGCGGAACGCCTGAGCTCCTACAATGAGCAGTTCTTC.

V gene TRBV4-2 combines with J gene TRBJ1-1, with 9 bases that match TRBD1. This CDR3 is 17 amino acids long. From germline, CDR1 is LGHNA and CDR2 YNFKEQ. Germline trimming cut 0 bases from V and 0 bases from J; bases unmatched to any gene: 5. CDR3 sequence (DNA): TGTGCCAGCAGCCAAGACCGGGACAGGGTAATGAACACTGAAGCTTTCTTT. As protein: CASSQDRDRVMNTEAFF.

In this sample, this clonotype turned up a few times. V gene TRBV3-1 combines with J gene TRBJ1-3, with a tentative D call TRBD1 (5 bases). Germline loops: CDR1 LGHDT, CDR2 YNNKEL (reference sequence). CDR3 length: 16 residues. The V gene lost 5 bases and the J gene lost 2 bases, with 16 bases spanning the gap. The CDR3 sequence is CASSNCTRDPGNTIYF. The CDR3 bases are TGTGCCAGCAGCAACTGTACGCGGGACCCTGGAAACACCATATATTTT.

This clonotype came up many times. The V and J genes are TRBV20-1 and TRBJ1-4; D gene ambiguous. The CDR3 is 12 residues long. Germline assignment: CDR1 DFQATT and CDR2 SNEGSKA (reference sequence). CDR3 region: CRMAATNEKLFF. The CDR3 nucleotides are TGCAGGATGGCTGCAACTAATGAAAAACTGTTTTTT.

This clonotype was found a few times. An end of the junction differs from the germline gene, which may be a read error. The chain combines TRBV7-3 with TRBJ2-2; TRBD2 might be the D (6 bases). The CDR3 runs 14 residues. Germline V gives CDR1 SGHTA, CDR2 FQGTGA. CDR3 in DNA: TGTGCCAGCAGCTTAGGGCAGAACACCGGGGGGCTGTTTTTT. Encoded protein: CASSLGQNTGGLFF.

Only a few counts were recorded for this clonotype. This chain joins TRBV4-3 and TRBJ1-1; D is unresolved. The CDR3 spans 14 residues. Looked up from germline, CDR1 is LGHNA and CDR2 is YSLEER. The V end was cut by 1 base, the J end by 5 bases, with 11 bases between. The chain's CDR3 is CASSQVPQATEAFF. The CDR3 DNA reads TGCGCCAGCAGCCAAGTTCCCCAGGCAACTGAAGCTTTCTTT.